Below, one T cell receptor beta chain is given with its context. The data originate from a study of blood T cell repertoires in COVID-19. At the level of the study: From the United States, Italy and Spain came samples of acute and convalescent COVID-19.

Participants came from about two dozen US areas, aged roughly 18 to 90 years. Profiling relied on immunoSEQ multiplex PCR, and the TCRdb table lists in-frame clones only, not all of them. This repertoire shows 150,000 to 200,000 clones, about four fifths found once; its top ten account for 9.5% to 15%. CDR1 is SGHNT and CDR2 is YENEEA in the germline V gene. The CDR3 extends over 13 amino acids. Trimming removed 5 bases from V and 4 bases from J, with 9 bases in between. This receptor was obtained from a man aged 45-65 years who had recovered from COVID-19. Sequenced: PBMCs or T cells enriched from blood (not recorded which). This rearrangement joins TRBV11-3 to TRBJ1-3, with D maybe TRBD1 (5 bases). CDR3 protein: CASSPDRGNTIYF. The CDR3 nucleotides are TGTGCCAGCAGCCCCGACAGAGGAAACACCATATATTTT.